This is a list of T cell receptor beta chains from one sample in a study of Graves' ophthalmopathy and Graves' hyperthyroidism. TCRdb analysed the multiplex PCR reads with MiXCR anew, one entry per CDR3 protein. The sample gives about 410,000 distinct CDR3 sequences, 15% to 20% of which show up once; about 1.6% is in the top ten. The sequencing input was peripheral blood. These TCRs come from a woman younger than 30 with Graves' ophthalmopathy. Both conserved end residues are part of each CDR3. Fields, in order: clone size, J gene, V gene, D gene, CDR3 protein, CDR3 DNA. D genes are given only for firm matches. Expanded clones get a size class; other rows say once, few or many, or leave the size out.

>many|TRBJ2-7|TRBV28|TRBD2
CASSLSAGLVDEQYF
TGTGCCAGCAGTTTAAGTGCGGGACTAGTGGACGAGCAGTACTTC
>many|TRBJ2-7|TRBV19|.
CASSNGLPYEQYF
TGTGCCAGTAGTAACGGACTACCCTACGAGCAGTACTTC
>many|TRBJ2-5|TRBV12-3/TRBV12-4|TRBD2
CASRGTSRETQYF
TGTGCCAGCAGGGGGACTAGCAGAGAGACCCAGTACTTC
>.|TRBJ2-5|TRBV18|TRBD2
CASSPGLANQETQYF
TGTGCCAGCTCACCAGGACTAGCTAATCAAGAGACCCAGTACTTC
>many|TRBJ1-3|TRBV15|TRBD1
CATSRDLDRGPYGNTIYF
TGTGCCACCAGCAGAGACTTAGACAGGGGGCCCTATGGAAACACCATATATTTT
>.|TRBJ1-2|TRBV12-3/TRBV12-4|.
CASSQQGISGYTF
TGTGCCAGCAGCCAACAGGGAATTAGCGGCTACACCTTC
>many|TRBJ2-7|TRBV10-3|.
CAIKSAATVSEQYF
TGTGCCATCAAGTCCGCAGCAACCGTCTCGGAGCAGTACTTC
>many|TRBJ1-6|TRBV6-5|.
CASSYPGPLHF
TGTGCCAGCAGTTACCCGGGACCCCTCCACTTT
>.|TRBJ1-1|TRBV9|.
CASTDGNTEAFF
TGTGCCAGCACCGACGGAAACACTGAAGCTTTCTTT
>few|TRBJ1-1|TRBV3-1|.
CASSRLAGGTEAFF
TGTGCCAGCAGCCGATTGGCCGGGGGGACTGAAGCTTTCTTT
>many|TRBJ1-6|TRBV12-3/TRBV12-4|.
CASSRDRRNSPLHF
TGTGCCAGCAGCCGAGACCGCCGGAATTCACCCCTCCACTTT
>many|TRBJ2-7|TRBV11-1|.
CASSLELGSYEQYF
TGTGCCAGCAGCTTAGAACTGGGTTCCTACGAGCAGTACTTC
>many|TRBJ2-5|TRBV6-6|TRBD1
CASRATGPIQETQYF
TGTGCCAGCAGAGCGACAGGGCCCATCCAAGAGACCCAGTACTTC
>many|TRBJ1-1|TRBV6-1|.
CASRAGTATEAFF
TGTGCCAGCAGGGCAGGGACTGCTACAGAAGCTTTCTTT
>many|TRBJ2-7|TRBV2|TRBD1
CASRGPDRDASYEQYF
TGTGCCAGCAGGGGACCGGACAGGGACGCCTCCTACGAGCAGTACTTC
>many|TRBJ2-5|TRBV3-1|.
CASSQEVTETQYF
TGTGCCAGCAGCCAAGAGGTTACAGAGACCCAGTACTTC
>many|TRBJ1-2|TRBV6-2/TRBV6-3|.
CASSYPAGVHTSYGYTF
TGTGCCAGCAGTTACCCCGCCGGGGTACATACCTCTTATGGCTACACCTTC
>many|TRBJ2-7|TRBV7-2|.
CASSLVDYEQYF
TGTGCCAGCAGCTTAGTTGACTACGAGCAGTACTTC
>many|TRBJ1-2|TRBV7-2|.
CASSLLGGDYGYTF
TGTGCCAGCAGCCTCCTCGGGGGGGACTATGGCTACACCTTC
>many|TRBJ1-1|TRBV30|.
CAWSYGFQGTEAFF
TGTGCCTGGAGTTATGGCTTCCAGGGGACTGAAGCTTTCTTT
>.|TRBJ2-7|TRBV28|TRBD2
CASRAGEIEQYF
TGTGCCAGCAGAGCGGGAGAGATCGAGCAGTACTTC
>many|TRBJ1-6|TRBV7-3|.
CASSVGGSSPLHF
TGTGCCAGCAGCGTCGGGGGTTCTTCACCCCTCCACTTT
>few|TRBJ2-5|TRBV30|.
CAWSAGLQETQYF
TGTGCCTGGAGTGCCGGTCTACAAGAGACCCAGTACTTC
>many|TRBJ1-3|TRBV12-3/TRBV12-4|.
CASNLMGSGNTIYF
TGTGCCAGCAACCTCATGGGCTCTGGAAACACCATATATTTT
>once|TRBJ1-1|TRBV25-1|.
CASSALRGGEAFF
TGTGCCAGCAGTGCGCTAAGGGGCGGTGAAGCTTTCTTT
>.|TRBJ1-1|TRBV20-1|TRBD1
CSARGQGEAEAFF
TGCAGTGCTAGAGGACAGGGGGAGGCTGAAGCTTTCTTT
>.|TRBJ2-7|TRBV11-2|.
CASSYGSRVGESSYEQYF
TGTGCCAGCAGCTACGGGAGCAGGGTGGGCGAGAGCTCCTACGAGCAGTACTTC
>.|TRBJ1-6|TRBV2|.
CASWSTVDSPLHF
TGTGCCAGCTGGTCGACAGTTGATTCACCCCTCCACTTT
>many|TRBJ2-7|TRBV29-1|TRBD1
CSVVAGGTYEQYF
TGCAGCGTTGTAGCAGGGGGAACCTACGAGCAGTACTTC
>many|TRBJ1-6|TRBV6-1|.
CASSEAGYNSPLHF
TGTGCCAGCAGTGAAGCGGGGTATAATTCACCCCTCCACTTT
>once|TRBJ2-7|TRBV27|.
CASSSLNRVYEQYF
TGTGCCAGCAGTTCCCTCAACAGGGTCTACGAGCAGTACTTC
>many|TRBJ1-5|TRBV15|.
CATSGSNQPQHF
TGTGCCACCAGCGGTAGCAATCAGCCCCAGCATTTT
>many|TRBJ1-1|TRBV6-1|TRBD1
CASSHRTGVNTEAFF
TGTGCCAGCAGCCATAGGACAGGTGTAAACACTGAAGCTTTCTTT
>many|TRBJ2-7|TRBV6-5|TRBD1
CASSTAGTGTYEQYF
TGTGCCAGCAGCACCGCCGGGACAGGGACTTACGAGCAGTACTTC
>many|TRBJ2-5|TRBV2|TRBD1
CASSRDRGEEETQYF
TGTGCCAGCAGTCGAGACAGGGGAGAGGAAGAGACCCAGTACTTC
>many|TRBJ2-2|TRBV6-5|.
CASTPWENGELFF
TGTGCCAGCACCCCATGGGAGAACGGGGAGCTGTTTTTT
>many|TRBJ2-5|TRBV6-2/TRBV6-3|.
CASRPGGLETQYF
TGTGCCAGCAGACCGGGGGGCCTCGAGACCCAGTACTTC
>.|TRBJ2-7|TRBV12-3/TRBV12-4|.
CASSPVAGQAYEQYF
TGTGCCAGCAGTCCCGTGGCGGGCCAAGCCTACGAGCAGTACTTC
>many|TRBJ2-7|TRBV11-2|TRBD2
CASSLDWTSFYEQYF
TGTGCCAGCAGCTTAGATTGGACTAGCTTCTACGAGCAGTACTTC
>many|TRBJ1-3|TRBV4-3|.
CASSQDVGGAGRNTIYF
TGCGCCAGCAGCCAAGATGTTGGGGGGGCCGGTAGAAACACCATATATTTT
>many|TRBJ1-1|TRBV19|TRBD1
CASRKTGAGTEAFF
TGTGCCAGTAGGAAGACAGGGGCCGGCACTGAAGCTTTCTTT
>many|TRBJ2-5|TRBV27|.
CASSYWQGETQYF
TGTGCCAGCAGTTATTGGCAGGGGGAGACCCAGTACTTC